This T cell receptor (beta chain) was found in a study of low-dose radiotherapy and immunotherapy resistance in tumors. In the study overall: Per fraction, Cohort 2 was given 1 Gy every two weeks, accumulating a total of 13 Gy over 26 weeks.

In germline, CDR1 is MDHEN, CDR2 SYDVKM. The CDR3 is made up of 12 amino acids. Time point indicated: before trial treatment. Note on this clonotype: The junction departs from germline at one end; a sequencing error may be responsible.

TRAV- and TRBV-specific primers, spanning alpha and beta chains, primed first-strand cDNA. Amplification, which lasted 15 to 20 PCR cycles, used a constant-region primer and V-primer adapter to amplify TCRs. TCRdb used MiXCR to reprocess the reads, holding one entry per CDR3 protein. Of some 88,000 distinct CDR3 sequences in the sample, just under 9.5% are singletons; the top ten hold under 1.1%. The receptor was isolated from a male donor with prostate cancer. The genes are TRBV28 and TRBJ1-6; a weak D match, TRBD1 (5 bases). This material consisted of PBMCs, taken before treatment. CDR3 amino acids: CASSRDDPPLHF. Written as DNA, the CDR3 is TGTGCCAGCAGCAGGGATGATCCACCCCTTCACTTT. The complete variable domain, with remaining parts taken from reference TRBV28 and TRBJ1-6, reads DVKVTQSSRYLVKRTGEKVFLECVQDMDHENMFWYRQDPGLGLRLIYFSYDVKMKEKGDIPEGYSVSREKKERFSLILESASTNQTSMYLCASSRDDPPLHFGNGTRLTVT.